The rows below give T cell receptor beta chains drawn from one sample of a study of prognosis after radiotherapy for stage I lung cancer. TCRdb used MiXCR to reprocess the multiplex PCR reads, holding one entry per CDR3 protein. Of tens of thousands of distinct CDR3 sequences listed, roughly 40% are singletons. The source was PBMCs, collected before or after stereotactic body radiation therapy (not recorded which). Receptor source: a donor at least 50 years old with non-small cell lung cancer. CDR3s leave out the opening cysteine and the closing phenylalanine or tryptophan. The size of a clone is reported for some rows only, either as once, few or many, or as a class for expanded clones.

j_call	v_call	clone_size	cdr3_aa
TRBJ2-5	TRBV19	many	ASRPSEWETQY
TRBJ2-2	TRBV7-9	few	ASSLLGGIGELF
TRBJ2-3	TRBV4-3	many	ASSQRGGTASTDTQY
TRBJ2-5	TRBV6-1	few	ASSGWEETQY
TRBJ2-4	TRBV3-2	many	ASSQDRGTSGPKNIQY
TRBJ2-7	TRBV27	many	ASSPVSEGPYEQY
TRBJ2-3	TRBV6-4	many	ASSRTPILAGGPSFTTDTQY
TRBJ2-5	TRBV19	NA	ASSIPMGLAGGETQY
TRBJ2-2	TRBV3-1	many	ASSQGRSGLTGELF
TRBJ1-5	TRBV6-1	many	ASRASVGQPQH
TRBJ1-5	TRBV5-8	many	ASSSEANSNQPQH
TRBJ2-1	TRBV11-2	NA	ASSLGGYNEQF
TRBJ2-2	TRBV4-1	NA	ASSPIDRGHTGELF
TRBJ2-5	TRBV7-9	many	ASSPSYWGRSEETQY
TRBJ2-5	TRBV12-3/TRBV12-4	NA	ASSLGSGRLVGETQY
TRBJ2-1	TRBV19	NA	ASSMTGPRAYDQF
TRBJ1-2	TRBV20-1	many	SASRLGGYT
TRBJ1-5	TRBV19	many	ASQTGVNQPQH
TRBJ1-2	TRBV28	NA	ASSLGVGSYGYT
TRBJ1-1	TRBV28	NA	ASIKGLHLNTEAF
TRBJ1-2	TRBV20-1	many	RGGAADYGYT
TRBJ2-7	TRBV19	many	ASSIVVGDEQY
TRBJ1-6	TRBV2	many	ASSETDTDNSPLH
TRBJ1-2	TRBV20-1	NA	SASWDYGYT
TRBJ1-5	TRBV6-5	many	ASSTGGGQPQH
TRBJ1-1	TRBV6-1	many	ASRGTGITLRNTEAF
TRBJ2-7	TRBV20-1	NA	SARGTGGTYEQY
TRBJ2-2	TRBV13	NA	ASSPIDRGHVGELF
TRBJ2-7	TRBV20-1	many	SAPYRGRGDEQY
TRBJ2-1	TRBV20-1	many	SARAPSGKYEQF
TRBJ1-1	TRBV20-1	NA	SALDWMNRAVTEAF
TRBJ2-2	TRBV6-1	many	ASQPSGLAFRTGELF